The 17 T cell receptor beta chains reported below all come from one sample, sequenced in a study of regulatory T cells in long-lasting Graves disease. Time point meaning: newly diagnosed GD, antithyroid drugs for less than 3 months. Preparation of the TCR library used RNA extracted from PBMCs. Both iRepertoire HTBI primers and Arm-PCR of CDR3 regions were used to build the TCR beta libraries. One entry per CDR3 protein, called by TCRdb with MiXCR from the multiplex PCR reads. The sample records 500,000 to 700,000 distinct CDR3 sequences, roughly 16% being singletons. This sample also appeared in a second study, on T cells in Graves' hyperthyroidism and ophthalmopathy.

Specimen: peripheral blood mononuclear cells (PBMCs), collected at new diagnosis, from a patient treated with antithyroid drugs. The receptors stem from a woman younger than 45 with Graves disease.

This clonotype was seen many times. The chain is built from TRBV6-1 and TRBJ2-3; maybe TRBD2 (5 bases). The V and J ends lost 5 bases and 4 bases respectively, with 10 bases between them. The V gene's germline CDR1 is MNHNS and CDR2 SASEGT. The CDR3 is 13 residues long. The CDR3 loop reads CASSPAGADTQYF. CDR3 DNA sequence: TGTGCCAGCAGTCCCGCGGGCGCAGATACGCAGTATTTT.

The chain couples TRBV20-1 to TRBJ1-5, with D possibly being TRBD1 (6 bases). Trimming pared 0 bases from V and 6 bases from J, leaving 15 bases between. The CDR3 is made up of 15 amino acids. Germline-derived CDR1 and CDR2 are DFQATT and SNEGSKA (reference sequence). CDR3 bases: TGCAGTGCTAGAGACCACGGGCAGGGGTCTCAGCCCCAGCATTTT. Its protein is CSARDHGQGSQPQHF.

This clonotype was detected ten times or more. The chain is built from TRBV20-1 and TRBJ2-1; D perhaps matches TRBD1 (5 bases). Trimming took off 0 bases at V and 6 bases at J, with 18 bases between the two ends. The CDR3 is 16 amino acids. Germline CDR1 and CDR2: DFQATT and SNEGSKA (reference sequence). This chain's CDR3 is CSARDRAGHDLNEQFF. DNA of the CDR3: TGCAGTGCTAGAGATAGGGCAGGACACGATCTCAATGAGCAGTTCTTC.

In the case of this clonotype: Possible read error: a much larger clone is one base away. The conserved phenylalanine or tryptophan is not found at the CDR3 terminus, so this likely reflects a read error. CDR3 region: CSARDAGEPQYL. DNA for the CDR3: TGCAGTGCTAGAGATGCGGGGGAGCCGCAGTATTTA. V is TRBV20-1 and J is TRBJ2-3; 7 nucleotides match TRBD2. The junction had 4 bases not matched to a gene; V was cut back by 0 bases and J by 10 bases. Germline V gene sequence: CDR1 DFQATT, CDR2 SNEGSKA (reference sequence). CDR3 length equals 12 residues.

To note about this clonotype: This may arise from a read error, as a much more abundant clone is one base away. This sequence joins TRBV6-9 and TRBJ2-7; D is undetermined. This CDR3 is 16 amino acids long. Per the germline V gene, CDR1 is MNHGY and CDR2 is SVAAGI. The CDR3 nucleotides are TGCGCCAGCAGTGAGTCGAATTCTGGAGCGCTAAGCGAGCAGTGCTTC. This codes for CASSESNSGALSEQCF.

This clonotype occurred many times. V is TRBV2 and J is TRBJ2-2; 12 nucleotides agree with TRBD2. This CDR3 region has 18 residues. The V and J ends lost 1 base and 7 bases, in that order; junction bases with no gene match: 10. Germline V gives CDR1 SNHLY, CDR2 FYNNEI. The CDR3 region has the DNA TGTGCCAGCAGTGAAGGTCGACTAGCGGGAGTATGGAACGGGGAGCTGTTTTTT. Its translation is CASSEGRLAGVWNGELFF.

This clonotype was seen ten or more times. This rearrangement joins TRBV28 to TRBJ1-1; possibly TRBD1 for D (5 bases). The CDR3 loop spans 15 amino acids. CDR1 and CDR2 (germline): MDHEN, SYDVKM. Trimming took off 6 bases at V and 1 base at J, with 15 bases between the two ends. This chain's CDR3 is CASSPTGRANTEAFF. In DNA, the CDR3 is TGTGCCAGCAGCCCAACGGGACGAGCGAACACTGAAGCTTTCTTT.

This clonotype was observed at least ten times. V gene TRBV20-1 combines with J gene TRBJ2-7; 7 nucleotides line up with TRBD2. The CDR3 is made up of 14 amino acids. Looked up from germline, CDR1 is DFQATT and CDR2 is SNEGSKA (reference sequence). Germline trimming cut 5 bases from V and 6 bases from J; bases unmatched to any gene: 13. CDR3 protein: CSAPLRTRGSEQYF. The CDR3 bases are TGCAGTGCTCCGCTCAGGACTAGAGGATCCGAGCAGTACTTC.

This clonotype appeared many times. The chain couples TRBV20-1 to TRBJ2-7, with D perhaps matching TRBD1 (5 bases). Germline-derived CDR1 and CDR2 are DFQATT and SNEGSKA (reference sequence). The V and J ends lost 0 bases and 7 bases respectively, with 13 bases between them. CDR3 length: 13 residues. This CDR3 reads CSARDVRAGEQYF. The CDR3, as DNA: TGCAGTGCTAGAGATGTTAGGGCAGGGGAGCAGTACTTC.

The table lists this clonotype with many counts. Here the CDR3 DNA reads TGTGCCTGGAGTGTACAATGGCCTAGGAACACCGGGGAGCTGTTTTTT. This codes for CAWSVQWPRNTGELFF. The chain recombines TRBV30 with TRBJ2-2; no clear D. Germline V gene sequence: CDR1 GTSNPN, CDR2 SVGIG (reference sequence). The germline V and J ends were trimmed by 0 bases and 1 base, with 12 bases remaining between them. The CDR3 loop spans 16 amino acids.

This clonotype was detected many times. The rearrangement links TRBV6-1 to TRBJ1-1, with a tentative D call TRBD1 (5 bases). The V gene lost 8 bases and the J gene lost 1 base, with 11 bases spanning the gap. The CDR3 extends over 13 amino acids. Germline V gene sequence: CDR1 MNHNS, CDR2 SASEGT. Here the CDR3 DNA reads TGTGCCAGCGCCCAGGGTGGGAACACTGAAGCTTTCTTT. This gives the protein CASAQGGNTEAFF.

There are a few counts of this clonotype. A much larger clone differs from this one at a single base, so this may be a read error. The chain has TRBV7-8 and TRBJ2-1; no clear D. The germline V gene encodes CDR1 SGHVS and CDR2 FQNEAQ. The CDR3 runs 15 residues. In DNA, the CDR3 is TGTGCCAGCAGTAATACCCGAGGCTCCTACAATGGGCAGTTCTTC. It translates to CASSNTRGSYNGQFF.

This clonotype has a count of ten or more. The J gene is TRBJ2-5, the V gene TRBV7-8; tentatively, D is TRBD1 (7 bases). The CDR3 length is 15 residues. Germline CDR1 and CDR2: SGHVS and FQNEAQ. V lost 3 bases and J lost 1, with 12 bases in between. DNA of the CDR3: TGTGCCAGCAGCTTTGCAGGGGGGAGCCAAGAGACCCAGTACTTC. Translation gives CASSFAGGSQETQYF.

The chain employs TRBV24-1 and TRBJ2-1, with TRBD2 identical over 8 bases. Germline CDR1 and CDR2: KGHDR and SFDVKD. V dropped 4 bases and J dropped 8; count of bases not matched to a gene: 6. The CDR3 extends over 14 amino acids. The chain's CDR3 is CATSDREGVDEQFF. In nucleotides, the CDR3 is TGTGCCACCAGTGACCGGGAGGGTGTCGATGAGCAGTTCTTC.

As DNA, the CDR3 is TGTGCCAGCAGCCAAAACAAGACTAGTCGTGGAACCTACGAGCAGTACTTC. Translating it yields CASSQNKTSRGTYEQYF. The chain is built from TRBV7-9 and TRBJ2-7; the D gene is possibly TRBD2 (6 bases). V was pared by 5 bases and J by 2 bases, with 22 bases between. The CDR3 spans 17 residues. The germline V gene encodes CDR1 SEHNR and CDR2 FQNEAQ (reference sequence). The full variable domain, rest sourced from reference TRBV7-9 and TRBJ2-7, is DTGVSQNPRHKITKRGQNVTFRCDPISEHNRLYWYRQTLGQGPEFLTYFQNEAQLEKSRLLSDRFSAERPKGSFSTLEIQRTEQGDSAMYLCASSQNKTSRGTYEQYFGPGTRLTVT.

In this sample, this clonotype turned up once. The chain joins TRBV5-1 to TRBJ1-5, with D hard to call. The CDR3 is made up of 15 amino acids. V was cut by 0 bases and J by 0 bases, with 7 bases left in between. The germline V gene has CDR1 SGHRS and CDR2 YFSETQ. The CDR3 DNA sequence: TGCGCCAGCAGCTTGGTTTCAAATAGCAATCAGCCCCAGCATTTT. Encoded protein: CASSLVSNSNQPQHF.

In regard to this clonotype: The junction and the germline gene differ at one end; a read error may be behind it. V gene TRBV2 combines with J gene TRBJ1-4; no firm D call. Germline V gene lookup returns CDR1 SNHLY and CDR2 FYNNEI. The CDR3 spans 14 residues. The chain's CDR3 is CASSVRGTNGKLFF. CDR3 bases: TGTGCCAGCAGTGTACGCGGTACTAATGGAAAACTGTTTTTT. The variable domain in full, with the rest retrieved from reference TRBV2 and TRBJ1-4, is EPEVTQTPSHQVTQMGQEVILRCVPISNHLYFYWYRQILGQKVEFLVSFYNNEISEKSEIFDDQFSVERPDGSNFTLKIRSTKLEDSAMYFCASSVRGTNGKLFFGSGTQLSVL.